This T cell receptor beta chain was captured by sequencing in a study of early T cells in non-severe SARS-CoV-2 infection. Study-wide background: Chains stayed unpaired after sequencing of bulk RNA from unsorted whole blood.

With respect to this clonotype: Its antigen is as yet unknown.

Molecules of cDNA were individually given unique molecular identifiers that were attached to them. TCRdb re-analysed the 5' RACE reads in MiXCR, keeping a single row per CDR3 protein. The sample yields tens of thousands of distinct CDR3 sequences, around 14% seen once. Broader study findings: Database matching using VDJdb favored anti-spike CD8 responses, with private and CD4 specificities left missing.

This clonotype was sampled from an adult who was a healthcare worker with PCR-confirmed SARS-CoV-2 infection or an uninfected control (not recorded which). Sequencing was carried out using whole blood.

CDR3 amino acids: CASSMVDTQYF. CDR3 bases: TGTGCCAGTAGTATGGTGGATACGCAGTATTTT. The V call is TRBV19, the J call TRBJ2-3; D not certain. CDR3 size: 11 residues. Germline V gene sequence: CDR1 LNHDA, CDR2 SQIVND (reference sequence). V was pared by 3 bases and J by 6 bases, with 4 bases between. Drawing the rest from reference TRBV19 and TRBJ2-3, the complete variable domain is DGGITQSPKYLFRKEGQNVTLSCEQNLNHDAMYWYRQDPGQGLRLIYYSQIVNDFQKGDIAEGYSVSREKKESFPLTVTSAQKNPTAFYLCASSMVDTQYFGPGTRLTVL.